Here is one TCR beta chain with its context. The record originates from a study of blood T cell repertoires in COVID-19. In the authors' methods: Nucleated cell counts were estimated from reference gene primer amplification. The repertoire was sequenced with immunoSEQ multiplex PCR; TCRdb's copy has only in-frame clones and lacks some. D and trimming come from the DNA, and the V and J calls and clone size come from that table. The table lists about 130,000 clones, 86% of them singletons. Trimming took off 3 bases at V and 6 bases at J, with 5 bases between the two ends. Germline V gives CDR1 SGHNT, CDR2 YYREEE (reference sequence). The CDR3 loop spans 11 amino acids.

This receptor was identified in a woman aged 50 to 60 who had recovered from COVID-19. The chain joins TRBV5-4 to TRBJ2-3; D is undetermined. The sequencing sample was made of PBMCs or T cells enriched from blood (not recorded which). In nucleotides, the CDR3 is TGTGCCAGCAGCTCCCAGGATACGCAGTATTTT. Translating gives CASSSQDTQYF.